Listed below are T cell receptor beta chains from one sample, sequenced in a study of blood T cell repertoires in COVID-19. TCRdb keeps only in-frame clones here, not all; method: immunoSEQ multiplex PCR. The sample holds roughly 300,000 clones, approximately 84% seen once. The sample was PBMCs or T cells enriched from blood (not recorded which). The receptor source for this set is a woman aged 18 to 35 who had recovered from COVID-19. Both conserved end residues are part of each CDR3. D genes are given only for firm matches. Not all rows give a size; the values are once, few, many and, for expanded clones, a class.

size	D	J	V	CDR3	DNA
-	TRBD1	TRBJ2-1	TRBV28	CASRRYSLTGQHYNEQFF	TGTGCCAGCAGGCGTTACTCTCTGACAGGGCAGCACTACAATGAGCAGTTCTTC
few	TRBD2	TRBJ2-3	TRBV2	CATSTSGGSDTQYF	TGTGCCACATCAACTAGCGGGGGTTCAGATACGCAGTATTTT
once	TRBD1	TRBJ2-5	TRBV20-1	CSPRQGETQYF	TGCAGCCCAAGACAGGGGGAGACCCAGTACTTC
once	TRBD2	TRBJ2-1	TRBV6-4	CASSNGSGTSGGSDEQFF	TGTGCCAGCAGTAACGGGTCCGGGACTAGCGGGGGGAGCGATGAGCAGTTCTTC
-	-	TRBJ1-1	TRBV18	CASSPTWNTEAFF	TGTGCCAGCTCACCTACATGGAACACTGAAGCTTTCTTT
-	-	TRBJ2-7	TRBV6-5	CASHGQGTYEQYF	TGTGCCAGCCACGGTCAGGGAACCTACGAGCAGTACTTC
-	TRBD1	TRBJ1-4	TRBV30	CAWKTGVEKLFF	TGTGCCTGGAAGACAGGGGTTGAAAAACTGTTTTTT
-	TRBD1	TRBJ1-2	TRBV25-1	CASSGLGQGVGGYTF	TGTGCCAGCAGTGGCCTAGGACAGGGGGTAGGTGGCTACACCTTC
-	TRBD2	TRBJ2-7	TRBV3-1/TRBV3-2	CASSRGTSGTTYEQYF	TGTGCCAGCAGCCGGGGGACTAGCGGGACCACCTACGAGCAGTACTTC
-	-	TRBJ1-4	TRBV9	CASSGDRREKLFF	TGTGCCAGCAGTGGGGATCGGAGGGAAAAACTGTTTTTT
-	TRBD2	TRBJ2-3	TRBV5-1	CASSQSTSGGSSTDTQYF	TGCGCCAGCAGCCAGTCGACTAGCGGGGGATCTAGCACAGATACGCAGTATTTT
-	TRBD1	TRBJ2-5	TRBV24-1	CATSEPGQGEETQYF	TGTGCCACCAGTGAGCCGGGACAGGGAGAAGAGACCCAGTACTTC
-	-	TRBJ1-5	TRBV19	CASNHRGDQPQHF	TGTGCCAGTAACCATCGGGGGGATCAGCCCCAGCATTTT
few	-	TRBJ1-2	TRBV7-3	CASSLGFREDGYTF	TGTGCCAGCAGCTTAGGATTCAGGGAAGATGGCTACACCTTC
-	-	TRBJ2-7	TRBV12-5	CASGLVAGLTYEQYF	TGTGCTAGTGGTTTGGTGGCAGGGTTAACCTACGAGCAGTACTTC
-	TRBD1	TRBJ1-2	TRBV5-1	CASSLSILGQGAHGYTF	TGCGCCAGCAGCTTGAGTATCCTCGGACAGGGGGCGCATGGCTACACCTTC
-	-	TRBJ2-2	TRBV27	CATSTIYAGGPNTGELFF	TGTGCCACCTCTACGATCTACGCCGGGGGGCCGAACACCGGGGAGCTGTTTTTT
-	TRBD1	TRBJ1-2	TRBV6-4	CASSEQQGAGGYTF	TGTGCCAGCAGTGAGCAACAGGGGGCTGGAGGCTACACCTTC
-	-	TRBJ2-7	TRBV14	CASSQGERTLDF	TGTGCCAGCAGCCAAGGGGAGAGAACTCTGGACTTC
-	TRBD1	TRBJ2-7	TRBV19	CASSPIPGQGEKGYEQYF	TGTGCCAGTAGTCCCATCCCGGGACAGGGAGAAAAAGGCTACGAGCAGTACTTC
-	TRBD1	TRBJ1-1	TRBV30	CAWSLRGQGAITEAFF	TGTGCCTGGAGCTTGAGGGGACAGGGGGCAATCACTGAAGCTTTCTTT
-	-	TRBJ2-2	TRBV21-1	CASSKALRDSSYPNTGELFF	TGTGCCAGCAGCAAAGCACTCCGGGACAGCTCATACCCCAACACCGGGGAGCTGTTTTTT
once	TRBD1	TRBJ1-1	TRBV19	CASSTQGAGTEAFF	TGTGCCAGTAGCACTCAGGGGGCGGGCACTGAAGCTTTCTTT
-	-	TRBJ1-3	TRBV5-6	CASRRTGSGNTIYF	TGTGCCAGCAGAAGGACGGGATCTGGAAACACCATATATTTT
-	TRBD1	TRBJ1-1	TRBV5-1	CASSRGTGEEAFF	TGCGCCAGCAGCAGGGGGACAGGGGAAGAAGCTTTCTTT
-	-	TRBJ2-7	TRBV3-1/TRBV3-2	CASSQEGLARSYEQYF	TGTGCCAGCAGCCAAGAAGGGCTAGCGCGTTCCTACGAGCAGTACTTC
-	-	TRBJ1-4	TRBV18	CASSPQNGNEKLFF	TGTGCCAGCTCACCACAAAACGGTAATGAAAAACTGTTTTTT
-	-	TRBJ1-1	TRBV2	CASNARENTEAFF	TGTGCCAGCAATGCCAGGGAGAACACTGAAGCTTTCTTT
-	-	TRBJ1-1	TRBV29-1	CSLQVSTEAFF	TGCAGCCTCCAGGTATCCACTGAAGCTTTCTTT
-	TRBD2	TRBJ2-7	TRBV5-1	CASSLLAGVSYEQYF	TGCGCCAGCAGCTTACTAGCGGGGGTCTCCTACGAGCAGTACTTC
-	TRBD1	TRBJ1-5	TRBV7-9	CASSLGGQGADQPQHF	TGTGCCAGCAGCTTAGGTGGACAGGGGGCGGATCAGCCCCAGCATTTT
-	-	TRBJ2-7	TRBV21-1	CASSSGTGSLAGADEQYF	TGTGCCAGCAGCTCCGGGACAGGGTCGCTAGCGGGAGCGGACGAGCAGTACTTC
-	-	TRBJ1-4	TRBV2	CASSEWTNEKLFF	TGTGCCAGCAGTGAGTGGACAAATGAAAAACTGTTTTTT